This T cell receptor beta chain was identified during a study of CD8+ T cells in alopecia areata. Broader study findings: Many expanded lesional clones persisted in scalp and blood during tofacitinib. Clarity of TCR sharing across patients fell short of that in mice, possibly HLA-related. Since there was just one nonresponder, nobody can yet say how baseline CD8+ expansion ties to response.

Of note for this clone: Its matching antigen is unknown.

As to treatment: oral pan-JAK inhibitor, 5-10 mg twice daily. cDNA serving as the sequencing template came from extracted, reverse transcribed RNA. Sequencing used immunoSEQ multiplex PCR; TCRdb keeps in-frame clones, though not all of them. This sample has hundreds of thousands of clones; 66% occur once, and the top ten carry more than 0.95%. V trimming: 3 bases; J trimming: 2 bases; junction bases outside the gene matches: 3. The germline CDR1 and CDR2 sequences are KGHSH and LQKENI. The CDR3 has 14 amino acids. The clonotype was recovered from a human donor with alopecia areata. The chain recombines TRBV18 with TRBJ2-5, with TRBD1 matching 7 bases. The material was CD4+ T cells sorted from blood, obtained at week 44, from a patient treated with tofacitinib. The CDR3 DNA sequence: TGTGCCAGCTCACCTGGGACAGAGCAAGAGACCCAGTACTTC. Its translation: CASSPGTEQETQYF.